This paragraph reports one T cell receptor beta chain. As yet, its antigen is unknown. The sample holds other DNA sequences that translate to the same CDR3. Primers included in the PCR were 60 Vbeta and 13 Jbeta primers. Repertoires were generated with immunoSEQ multiplex PCR, while TCRdb's copy carries only in-frame clones and drops some. The table shows some 200,000 clones, with around 86% occurring only once. The sample comes from a study of cytomegalovirus exposure and HLA in healthy donors. Between the trimmed V and J ends, which lost 0 bases and 1 base, there was a span of 4 bases. The V gene's germline CDR1 is SGHRS and CDR2 YFSETQ. The CDR3 covers 14 residues. Findings and limits, study-wide: In a later analysis, HLA-associated TCR beta chains were more clonally expanded than equally common others. In an earlier analysis, about 87% or about 30%: the productive usage of most TCR beta V segments. Rare TCR sequences dominated, though some public TCRs recurred in many donors.

The sample consisted of PBMCs. The chain uses TRBV5-1 and TRBJ2-2; the D is unclear. The source of this sequence is a man between 35 and 55 years old in good health and CMV-seropositive. In nucleotides, the CDR3 is TGCGCCAGCAGCTTGGCAGGGAACACCGGGGAGCTGTTTTTT. It specifies CASSLAGNTGELFF.